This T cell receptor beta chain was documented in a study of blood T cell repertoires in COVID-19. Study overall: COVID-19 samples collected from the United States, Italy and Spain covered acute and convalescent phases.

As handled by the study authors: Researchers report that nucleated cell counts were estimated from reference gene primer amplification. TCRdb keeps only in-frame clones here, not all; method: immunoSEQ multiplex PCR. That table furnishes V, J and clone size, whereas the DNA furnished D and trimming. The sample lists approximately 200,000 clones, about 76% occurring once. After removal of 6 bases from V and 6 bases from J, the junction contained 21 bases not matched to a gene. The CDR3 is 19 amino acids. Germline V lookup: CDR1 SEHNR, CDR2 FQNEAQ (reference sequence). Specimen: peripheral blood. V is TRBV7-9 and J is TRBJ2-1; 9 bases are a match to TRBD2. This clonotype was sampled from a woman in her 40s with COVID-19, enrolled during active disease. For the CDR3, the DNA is TGTGCCAGCAGACTAACCTCCAGTCTAGCGGGGAGATTGGGCAATGAGCAGTTCTTC. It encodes CASRLTSSLAGRLGNEQFF.